What follows are 10 T cell receptor beta chains derived from one specimen sequenced in a study of blood T cell repertoires in COVID-19. Assay: immunoSEQ multiplex PCR; the TCRdb copy retains only in-frame clones and omits some. In the table there are around 210,000 clones, about three quarters of which are singletons. What was sequenced was peripheral blood. The receptors were sampled from a woman in her 70s with acute or convalescent COVID-19.

The chain couples TRBV24-1 to TRBJ2-1; 8 bases map to TRBD2. There are 16 residues in the CDR3. J was trimmed by 3 bases and V by 1 base; bases with no gene match: 4. Germline lookup yields CDR1 KGHDR and CDR2 SFDVKD. The CDR3 spells CATSDLSGSIYNEQFF. CDR3 DNA: TGTGCCACCAGTGATTTAAGCGGGAGTATCTACAATGAGCAGTTCTTC.

The J gene is TRBJ1-2, the V gene TRBV9; tentatively, D is TRBD1 (5 bases). V gave up 4 bases and J gave up 8 bases, with 18 bases separating them. Per germline, CDR1 SGDLS and CDR2 YYNGEE. This CDR3 spans 14 amino acids. The CDR3 loop is CASSPRPGGDGYTF. The CDR3 nucleotides read TGTGCCAGCAGCCCTAGGCCGGGGGGAGACGGCTACACCTTC.

CDR3 bases: TGTGCCACCAGTGATTTAGGGGGGGGTCTCCAAGAGACCCAGTACTTC. Its translation is CATSDLGGGLQETQYF. The chain has TRBV24-1 and TRBJ2-5; D is perhaps TRBD2 (7 bases). Germline V gives CDR1 KGHDR, CDR2 SFDVKD. There are 16 residues in the CDR3. Trimming cost V 1 base and J 1 base, with 12 bases left between them.

The rearrangement links TRBV2 to TRBJ1-1; D gene ambiguous. CDR1 SNHLY and CDR2 FYNNEI come from the germline V gene. The CDR3 totals 14 residues. V was clipped by 5 bases and J by 4 bases, with 14 bases between them. The CDR3 region has the DNA TGTGCCAGCAGTCCTAGAGGGAGTTTCACTGAAGCTTTCTTT. Encoded protein: CASSPRGSFTEAFF.

This sequence joins TRBV7-2 and TRBJ1-6; TRBD1 matches 7 bases. This CDR3 region has 14 residues. After removal of 7 bases from V and 4 bases from J, the junction contained 4 bases not matched to a gene. Germline CDR1 is SGHTA and CDR2 is FQGNSA. The chain's CDR3 is CASTRQGYNSPLHF. In nucleotides, the CDR3 is TGTGCCAGCACCCGACAGGGATATAATTCACCCCTCCACTTT.

The chain has TRBV7-6 and TRBJ2-7; tentative D call: TRBD1 (6 bases). CDR1 is SGHVS and CDR2 is FNYEAQ in the germline V gene. The germline V and J ends were trimmed by 4 bases and 8 bases, with 9 bases remaining between them. The CDR3 covers 11 residues. The chain's CDR3 is CASSSQGKQYF. CDR3 bases: TGTGCCAGCAGCTCACAGGGCAAGCAGTACTTC.

The rearrangement uses TRBV6-5 and TRBJ2-7; 10 nucleotides agree with TRBD2. The CDR3 length is 13 residues. Trimming at V came to 5 bases and at J to 3 bases, leaving 1 base not matched to a gene. The germline CDR1 and CDR2 sequences are MNHEY and SVGAGI. The CDR3 loop is CASSPSGGYEQYF. CDR3 DNA sequence: TGTGCCAGCAGTCCTAGCGGGGGCTACGAGCAGTACTTC.

The V and J genes are TRBV30 and TRBJ1-4; D might be TRBD1 (6 bases). V was trimmed by 0 bases and J by 8 bases, leaving 13 bases between them. The germline CDR1 and CDR2 sequences are GTSNPN and SVGIG (reference sequence). This CDR3 is 14 amino acids long. CDR3 region: CAWSVTGGREKLFF. The CDR3 nucleotides read TGTGCCTGGAGTGTGACAGGCGGGAGGGAAAAACTGTTTTTT.

In its sample, this clone was seen many times. The rearrangement uses TRBV11-2 and TRBJ1-2; TRBD1 might be the D (5 bases). The CDR3 consists of 13 residues. CDR1 is SGHAT, CDR2 FQNNGV, per germline. V lost 6 bases to trimming and J lost 4 bases, with 12 bases between them. CDR3 sequence reads: CASSLREFYGYTF. The CDR3 DNA sequence: TGTGCCAGCAGTCTCAGGGAATTCTATGGCTACACCTTC.

The chain has TRBV7-9 and TRBJ2-3, with a weak D call TRBD2 (5 bases). The germline V gene has CDR1 SEHNR and CDR2 FQNEAQ (reference sequence). The CDR3 length is 15 residues. The ends were cut back, 1 base at V and 2 bases at J, with 10 bases in the middle. In nucleotides, the CDR3 is TGTGCCAGCAGCTTAGTGAGCGGCGCCACAGATACGCAGTATTTT. Amino acid sequence: CASSLVSGATDTQYF.